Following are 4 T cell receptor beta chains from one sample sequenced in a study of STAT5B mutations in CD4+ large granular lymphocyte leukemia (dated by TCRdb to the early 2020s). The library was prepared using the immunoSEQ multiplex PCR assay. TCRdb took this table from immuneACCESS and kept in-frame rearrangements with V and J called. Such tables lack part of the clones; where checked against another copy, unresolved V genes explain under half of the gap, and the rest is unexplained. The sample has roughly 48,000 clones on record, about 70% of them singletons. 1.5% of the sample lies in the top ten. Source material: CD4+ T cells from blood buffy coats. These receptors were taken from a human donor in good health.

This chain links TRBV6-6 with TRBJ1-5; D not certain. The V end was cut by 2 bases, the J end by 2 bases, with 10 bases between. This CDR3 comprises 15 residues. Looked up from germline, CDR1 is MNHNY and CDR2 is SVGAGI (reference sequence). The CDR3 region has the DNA TGTGCCAGCAGTTACCCTGAGGCTGGCAATCAGCCCCAGCATTTT. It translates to CASSYPEAGNQPQHF.

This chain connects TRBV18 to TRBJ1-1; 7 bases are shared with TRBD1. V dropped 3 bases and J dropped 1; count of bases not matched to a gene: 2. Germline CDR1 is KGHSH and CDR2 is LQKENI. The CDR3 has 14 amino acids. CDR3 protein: CASSPGQQNTEAFF. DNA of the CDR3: TGTGCCAGCTCACCGGGACAGCAGAACACTGAAGCTTTCTTT. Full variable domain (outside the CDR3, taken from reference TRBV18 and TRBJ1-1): NAGVMQNPRHLVRRRGQEARLRCSPMKGHSHVYWYRQLPEEGLKFMVYLQKENIIDESGMPKERFSAEFPKEGPSILRIQQVVRGDSAAYFCASSPGQQNTEAFFGQGTRLTVV.

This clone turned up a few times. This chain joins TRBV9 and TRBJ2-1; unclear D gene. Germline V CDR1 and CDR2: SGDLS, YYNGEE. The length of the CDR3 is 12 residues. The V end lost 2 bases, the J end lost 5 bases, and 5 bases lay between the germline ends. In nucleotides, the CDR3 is TGTGCCAGCAGCGTTGGGGACAATGAGCAGTTCTTC. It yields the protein CASSVGDNEQFF.

In nucleotides, the CDR3 is TGTGCCAGCAGTCCCGGGACAGGGCACACCTTC. Translated, it gives CASSPGTGHTF. The chain carries TRBV6-6 and TRBJ1-2; 9 nucleotides match TRBD1. The CDR3 loop spans 11 amino acids. V was clipped by 5 bases and J by 12 bases; unmatched bases: 4. CDR1 and CDR2 (germline): MNHNY, SVGAGI (reference sequence).